This T cell receptor (beta chain) originates from a study of T cells after yellow fever vaccination. Study-wide points: A limited proportion of clonotypes was detected within both the CD4 and CD8 compartments. Abundant clonotypes from the bulk population could have been carried over as contaminants into FACS-sorted repertoires. Once the booster was given, most primary-vaccination clones reappeared, at around 95% for CD4 and more than 85% for CD8.

Using its own MiXCR run on the 5' RACE reads, TCRdb lists one record per CDR3 protein. The sample has some 340,000 distinct CDR3 sequences; around 10% are singletons. In this sample, this clonotype turned up many times. Antigen: not known. Germline V gene lookup returns CDR1 DFQATT and CDR2 SNEGSKA (reference sequence). The J segment lost 5 bases and the V segment lost 6 bases, leaving 13 bases of the junction unmatched. The CDR3 is 15 amino acids. This receptor was taken from a man between 18 and 29 years old who received the YFV17D yellow fever vaccine. The sequenced sample was CD4+ T cells sorted from PBMCs, obtained 45 days after the yellow fever booster vaccination. V gene TRBV20-1 combines with J gene TRBJ2-1, with 7 bases lining up with TRBD2. The CDR3 nucleotides read TGCAGTGCACGGGCCGGCGGGGGAAAGGACAATGAGCAGTTCTTC. This gives the protein CSARAGGGKDNEQFF.